A selection of T cell receptor beta chains follows, all from one sample in a study of T cells in localized non-small cell lung cancer. Libraries were prepared by immunoSEQ multiplex PCR; TCRdb keeps only in-frame clonotypes and omits some of them. The table records 48,000 or so clones, 60% to 80% of them present only once. The specimen was peripheral blood, collected before any cancer treatment. The receptors were gathered from a man aged 40 to 69 with stage I squamous cell lung carcinoma. Each CDR3 is given with its conserved first and last residue. D genes are given only for firm matches. Clone sizes are given selectively: once, few, many, or a class where the clone is expanded.

TRBD1	13	TRBJ1-1	TRBV18	-	TGTGCCAGCTCAGTAGGGACAGGAGGTGAAGCTTTCTTT	CASSVGTGGEAFF
-	15	TRBJ1-1	TRBV6-5	-	TGTGCCAGCAGACCACTGGGGTTTGGGTACACTGAAGCTTTCTTT	CASRPLGFGYTEAFF
TRBD1	13	TRBJ2-1	TRBV7-9	few	TGTGCCAGCAGCTTGGACAGGGGTGCTGAGCAGTTCTTC	CASSLDRGAEQFF
-	15	TRBJ1-6	TRBV4-1	-	TGCGCCAGCAGCCAAGACCGGGGGTTAGACGAGCCCCTCCACTTT	CASSQDRGLDEPLHF
-	16	TRBJ1-6	TRBV19	-	TGTGCCAGTACCCTCGACAGGCCGGGTGGAAATTCACCCCTCCACTTT	CASTLDRPGGNSPLHF
-	15	TRBJ2-1	TRBV5-1	-	TGCGCCAGCAGCCTAGGAGGGGGCAAATACAATGAGCAGTTCTTC	CASSLGGGKYNEQFF
-	16	TRBJ2-3	TRBV4-3	-	TGCGCCAGCAGCCAAGATGTGGCAGGGAAAGGGGATACGCAGTATTTT	CASSQDVAGKGDTQYF
-	15	TRBJ1-1	TRBV6-5	-	TGTGCCAGCAGTTACGCATCCATTGGGGGCACTGAAGCTTTCTTT	CASSYASIGGTEAFF
TRBD2	17	TRBJ2-5	TRBV7-9	once	TGTGCCAGCAGCTCCCGCCGGGCTAGCGGGACCCAAGAGACCCAGTACTTC	CASSSRRASGTQETQYF
-	16	TRBJ2-6	TRBV29-1	-	TGCAGCGTTCCACGAGGGGGGGGCTCTGGGGCCAACGTCCTGACTTTC	CSVPRGGGSGANVLTF
TRBD2	15	TRBJ2-5	TRBV28	few	TGTGCCAGCAGTTTACATCGGGGGGGCCGGGGGACCCAGTACTTC	CASSLHRGGRGTQYF
-	13	TRBJ1-3	TRBV19	-	TGTGCCAGTAGTGGACAGCAAGGAAACACCATATATTTT	CASSGQQGNTIYF
-	14	TRBJ1-6	TRBV5-1	-	TGCGCCAGCAGCTTTTCGACAGCCAATTCACCCCTCCACTTT	CASSFSTANSPLHF
-	15	TRBJ2-2	TRBV11-1	once	TGTGCCAGCAGACACGGGACGGTGAACACCGGGGAGCTGTTTTTT	CASRHGTVNTGELFF
-	15	TRBJ1-2	TRBV15	few	TGTGCCACCAGCACCACAGGAGGGGTGGCGGATGGCTACACCTTC	CATSTTGGVADGYTF
-	15	TRBJ1-2	TRBV30	-	TGTGCCTGGAGTCCCCCGGACTCCCTCGTGCGGGGCTACACCTTC	CAWSPPDSLVRGYTF
TRBD1	13	TRBJ1-1	TRBV7-3	-	TGTGCCAGCGGACAGGGCCCAAACACTGAAGCTTTCTTT	CASGQGPNTEAFF
-	17	TRBJ1-1	TRBV4-1	-	TGCGCCAGCAGCCAAGATACCCAGACAGCCAGGAGGTCTGAAGCTTTCTTT	CASSQDTQTARRSEAFF
-	13	TRBJ1-1	TRBV19	-	TGTGCCAGTAGCACGAGAGGGGTTACTGAAGCTTTCTTT	CASSTRGVTEAFF
-	13	TRBJ2-5	TRBV4-1	-	TGCGCCAGCAGCCAAGTGGGTGGGGAGACCCAGTACTTC	CASSQVGGETQYF
-	16	TRBJ1-3	TRBV28	-	TGTGCCAGCAGCACCCCCGGGGCCGCTACTGGAAACACCATATATTTT	CASSTPGAATGNTIYF
-	14	TRBJ2-3	TRBV5-1	-	TGCGCCAGCAGCTTGGCGGGGTCGAAAGATACGCAGTATTTT	CASSLAGSKDTQYF
-	11	TRBJ1-2	TRBV20-1	-	TGCAGTGCCCCAGAATCCTATGGCTACACCTTC	CSAPESYGYTF
-	12	TRBJ1-2	TRBV9	-	TGTGCCAGCAAGGGGCACCTACTCGGCTACACCTTC	CASKGHLLGYTF
TRBD2	16	TRBJ2-6	TRBV7-3	-	TGTGCCAGCAGCTCGGGACTAGCTGCCGGGGCCAACGTCCTGACTTTC	CASSSGLAAGANVLTF
-	14	TRBJ2-7	TRBV19	-	TGTGCCAGTAGTATAAAAGGGACGATCCGCGAGCAGTACTTC	CASSIKGTIREQYF
TRBD2	18	TRBJ2-1	TRBV19	-	TGTGCCAGTAGTATCCAGCTTTTTAGAGCGGGGGGGCACAATGAGCAGTTCTTC	CASSIQLFRAGGHNEQFF
-	15	TRBJ1-5	TRBV10-3	-	TGTGCCATCAGTGTGGGGGGGAATGGCAATCAGCCCCAGCATTTT	CAISVGGNGNQPQHF
-	13	TRBJ1-2	TRBV7-2	-	TGTGCCAGCAAAAACTCGGGGGTCTATGGCTACACCTTC	CASKNSGVYGYTF